Below, one T cell receptor beta chain is given with its context. What it binds is unknown. No DNA is given; TCRdb re-called the 5' RACE reads and lists each CDR3 protein once. This sample's table has about 160,000 distinct CDR3 sequences. Germline loops: CDR1 SGHTA, CDR2 FQGNSA. The CDR3 has 15 residues. The data are from a study of T cells expressing NK-cell markers. Whole-study context: Sorted CD3+CD56-NKG2C+, CD3+CD56+NKG2C+ and CD3+CD56+NKG2C- T cells supplied the TCR beta repertoires.

Notes on the study in general: Of the CD8+ T cell pool in about 6 donors, about 1.0-8% was accounted for by dominant NKG2C+ clonotypes. Topping the CD3+CD56-NKG2C+ fraction as well were these clonotypes, in several donors.

The V call is TRBV7-2, the J call TRBJ2-3; TCRdb outputs TRBD1, but without DNA this stays unchecked. The clonotype comes from a woman between 18 and 70 years old in good health. Sequencing was carried out using blood T cells: a sorted CD56 or NKG2C T cell subset, CD4+ or CD8+ T cells, or bulk PBMC T cells (not recorded which). The CDR3 sequence: CASSPPSTGTDTQYF.